Listed below are T cell receptor beta chains from one sample, sequenced in a study of identical twins. One entry per CDR3 protein results from TCRdb running MiXCR on the 5' RACE reads. The sample records under 300,000 distinct CDR3 sequences, 11% to 15% being singletons. The specimen sequenced was memory (CD45RO+) T cells sorted from blood. These TCRs come from a woman under 30 in good health. CDR3s include the opening cysteine and the closing phenylalanine or tryptophan. The order of the fields is CDR3 DNA, CDR3 protein, D gene, clone size, J gene, V gene. D genes are given only for firm matches. The size field is filled for only some rows; it gives once, few, many or a size class.

TGTGCCAGCAGCCCAACAGGGGACACGGGGGGCTACACCTTC,CASSPTGDTGGYTF,TRBD1,NA,TRBJ1-2,TRBV12-3/TRBV12-4
TGCGCCAGCAGCCAGGGACAGGGGCGGCAGTACTTC,CASSQGQGRQYF,TRBD1,few,TRBJ2-7,TRBV10-1
TGCAGTGCTAGACCGGGGACTAGCGGCACAGATACGCAGAATTTT,CSARPGTSGTDTQNF,TRBD2,NA,TRBJ2-3,TRBV20-1
TGTGCCAGCAGCGTAGACCTCAGGGGGCCCGGGGAGCTGTTTTTT,CASSVDLRGPGELFF,TRBD1,many,TRBJ2-2,TRBV9
TGTGCCACCAGTGCCGGACAGGTGAAAGGGAATGAGCAGTTCTTC,CATSAGQVKGNEQFF,TRBD1,NA,TRBJ2-1,TRBV15
TGTGCCAGCAGCCAACTAGTTCCGGCGTCCGCTTTCTTT,CASSQLVPASAFF,NA,NA,TRBJ1-1,TRBV14
TGTGCCAGCAACATCTTGGGGGGAGCCCAGCATTTT,CASNILGGAQHF,NA,NA,TRBJ1-5,TRBV19
TGTGCCAGCATTCTCAACGTCGGGTCTTTTAACACCGGGGAGCTGTTTTTT,CASILNVGSFNTGELFF,NA,few,TRBJ2-2,TRBV6-5
TGTGCCAGCAGCTCTCCCTCTAGCGGAGGGGGTAACAATGAGCAGTTCTTC,CASSSPSSGGGNNEQFF,NA,many,TRBJ2-1,TRBV11-3
TGTGCCAGCAGAGCGGACTACGAGCAGTACTTC,CASRADYEQYF,NA,few,TRBJ2-7,TRBV11-2
TGCAGTGCTAGGTCCGGGACTACGAACACCGGGGAGCTGTTTTTT,CSARSGTTNTGELFF,TRBD2,few,TRBJ2-2,TRBV20-1
TGCGCCAGCAGTGAATCCGGGATATATCAGCCCCAGCATTTT,CASSESGIYQPQHF,NA,many,TRBJ1-5,TRBV5-1
TGTGCCAGCAGCACCCGACAGCAAGAGACCCAGTACTTC,CASSTRQQETQYF,NA,many,TRBJ2-5,TRBV7-6
TGCGCCAGCAGCCCCCGGGACATGGATCAGCCCCAGCATTTT,CASSPRDMDQPQHF,NA,few,TRBJ1-5,TRBV5-1
TGCAGCGTGGGGGGACAGACAGATACGCAGTATTTT,CSVGGQTDTQYF,NA,NA,TRBJ2-3,TRBV29-1
TGCGCCAGCAGCCTACGGGTTCCCAATGAGCAGTTCTTC,CASSLRVPNEQFF,NA,many,TRBJ2-1,TRBV5-1
TGTGCCAGCAGCGGACAGGGAAACTATGGCTACACCTTC,CASSGQGNYGYTF,TRBD1,few,TRBJ1-2,TRBV27
TGTGCCTCGAACAAGGTCCGACGGACCTACTACGAGCAGTACTTC,CASNKVRRTYYEQYF,NA,few,TRBJ2-7,TRBV7-9
TGTGCCGCGAGCGGGGGGGCGGACAATGAGCAGTTCTTC,CAASGGADNEQFF,TRBD2,many,TRBJ2-1,TRBV6-1
TGTGCCAGCAGCCACGCGCGGACTAATGAGCAGTTCTTC,CASSHARTNEQFF,NA,few,TRBJ2-1,TRBV7-7
TGTGCCAGCAGTTTAGCGGGGTCTCTTGGGGATACGCAGTATTTT,CASSLAGSLGDTQYF,NA,few,TRBJ2-3,TRBV27
TGTGCCAGCAGTGGGAATACAGATACGCAGTATTTT,CASSGNTDTQYF,NA,NA,TRBJ2-3,TRBV12-3/TRBV12-4
TGCGCCAGCATCTCAAGGGCGGGAGGGCGGAACTACGAGCAGTACTTC,CASISRAGGRNYEQYF,TRBD2,NA,TRBJ2-7,TRBV10-2
TGTGCCAGCACTTTTCACCGGACAGGGCCCCTCGAAGATGAGCAGTTCTTC,CASTFHRTGPLEDEQFF,TRBD1,few,TRBJ2-1,TRBV27
TGCAGCGCAAGGGACAGGTTTTATGGCGAGCAGTACTTC,CSARDRFYGEQYF,TRBD1,NA,TRBJ2-7,TRBV20-1
TGTGCCAGCAGGAGCTTCGGTCAAAACACTGAAGCTTTCTTT,CASRSFGQNTEAFF,NA,few,TRBJ1-1,TRBV12-3/TRBV12-4
TGTGCCAGCGATCAGGGGGTTGGAGAGACCCAGTACTTC,CASDQGVGETQYF,TRBD1,few,TRBJ2-5,TRBV5-5
TGTGCCAGCAGCTTTCACGACGGATCCTACGAGCAGTACTTC,CASSFHDGSYEQYF,NA,few,TRBJ2-7,TRBV7-9
TGCGCCAGCAGCCCCGGACAGGCGAACACTGAAGCTTTCTTT,CASSPGQANTEAFF,TRBD1,NA,TRBJ1-1,TRBV5-1
TGCAGTGCCGCAGGAATGGAGTTCGGTCAGGGGGTCTGGGAAGCTTTCTTT,CSAAGMEFGQGVWEAFF,TRBD1,few,TRBJ1-1,TRBV20-1
TGTGCCAGCAGTGCCCGTGCAAACGCAATTTCGGTAGCTGGAAACACCATATATTTT,CASSARANAISVAGNTIYF,NA,NA,TRBJ1-3,TRBV2
TGTGCCAGCAGTCCTGAGGGACACCTCCTGTCCTACGAGCAGTACTTC,CASSPEGHLLSYEQYF,NA,NA,TRBJ2-7,TRBV6-1
TGTGCCAGTGATGGACAGGGGGCAGGGACCCAGTACTTC,CASDGQGAGTQYF,TRBD1,few,TRBJ2-5,TRBV2
TGTGCCAGCAGTTACGGGCGGGGACCCGAATACAATGAGCAGTTCTTC,CASSYGRGPEYNEQFF,NA,NA,TRBJ2-1,TRBV6-5
TGTGCCAGCTCACCGCCGACAGGCCCCGGAGATACGCAGTATTTT,CASSPPTGPGDTQYF,NA,NA,TRBJ2-3,TRBV18
TGTGCCAGCAGCATACTAGCGGGAGTAGACACCGGGGAGCTGTTTTTT,CASSILAGVDTGELFF,TRBD2,NA,TRBJ2-2,TRBV7-2
TGTGCCAGCAGCGCCCTTCACAGGGGGGGCAGCTATGGCTACACCTTC,CASSALHRGGSYGYTF,TRBD1,few,TRBJ1-2,TRBV11-2